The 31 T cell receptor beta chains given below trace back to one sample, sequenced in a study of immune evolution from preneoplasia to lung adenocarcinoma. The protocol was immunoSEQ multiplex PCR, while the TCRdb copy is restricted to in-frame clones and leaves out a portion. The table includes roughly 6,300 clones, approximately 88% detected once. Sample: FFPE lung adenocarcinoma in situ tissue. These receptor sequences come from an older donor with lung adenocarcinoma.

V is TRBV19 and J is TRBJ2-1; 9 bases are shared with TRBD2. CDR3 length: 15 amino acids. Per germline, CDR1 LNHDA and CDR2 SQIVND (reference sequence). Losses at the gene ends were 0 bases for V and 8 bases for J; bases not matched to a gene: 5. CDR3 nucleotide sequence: TGTGCCAGTAGTATAGAGGCGGGAGGGCCCGATGAGCAGTTCTTC. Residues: CASSIEAGGPDEQFF. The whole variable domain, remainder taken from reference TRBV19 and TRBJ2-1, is DGGITQSPKYLFRKEGQNVTLSCEQNLNHDAMYWYRQDPGQGLRLIYYSQIVNDFQKGDIAEGYSVSREKKESFPLTVTSAQKNPTAFYLCASSIEAGGPDEQFFGPGTRLTVL.

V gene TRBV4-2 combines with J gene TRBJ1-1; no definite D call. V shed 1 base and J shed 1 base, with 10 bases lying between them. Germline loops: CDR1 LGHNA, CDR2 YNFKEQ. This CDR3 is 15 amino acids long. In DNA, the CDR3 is TGTGCCAGCAGCCAAGCGACGGGAACGAACACTGAAGCTTTCTTT. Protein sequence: CASSQATGTNTEAFF.

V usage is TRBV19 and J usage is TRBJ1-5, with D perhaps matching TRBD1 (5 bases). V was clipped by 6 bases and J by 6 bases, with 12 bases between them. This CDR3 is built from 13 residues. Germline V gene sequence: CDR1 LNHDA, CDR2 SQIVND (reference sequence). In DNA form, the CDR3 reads TGTGCCAGTAGCCCGGGGCGCGGTCAGCCCCAGCATTTT. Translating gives CASSPGRGQPQHF.

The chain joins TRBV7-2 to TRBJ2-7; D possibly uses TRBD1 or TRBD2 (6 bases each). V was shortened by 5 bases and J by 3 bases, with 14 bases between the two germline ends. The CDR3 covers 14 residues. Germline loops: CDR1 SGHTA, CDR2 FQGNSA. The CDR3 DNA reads TGTGCCAGCAGCCCCTTCGGGGGCGGCTACGAGCAGTACTTC. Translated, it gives CASSPFGGGYEQYF.

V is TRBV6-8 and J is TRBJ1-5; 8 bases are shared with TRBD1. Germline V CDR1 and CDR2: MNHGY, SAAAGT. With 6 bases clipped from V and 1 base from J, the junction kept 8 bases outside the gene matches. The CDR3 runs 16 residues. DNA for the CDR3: TGTGCCAGCAGCACCGTTTGGACAGGGAGCAATCAGCCCCAGCATTTT. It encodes CASSTVWTGSNQPQHF.

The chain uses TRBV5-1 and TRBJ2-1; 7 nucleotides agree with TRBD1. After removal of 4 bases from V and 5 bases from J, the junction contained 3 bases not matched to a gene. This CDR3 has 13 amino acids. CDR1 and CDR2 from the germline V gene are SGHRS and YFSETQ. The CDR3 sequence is CASSRDSNNEQFF. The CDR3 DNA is TGCGCCAGCAGCCGGGACAGTAACAATGAGCAGTTCTTC.

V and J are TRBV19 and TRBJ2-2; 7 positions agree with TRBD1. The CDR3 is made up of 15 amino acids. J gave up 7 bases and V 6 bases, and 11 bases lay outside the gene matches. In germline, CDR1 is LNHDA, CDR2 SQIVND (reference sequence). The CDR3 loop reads CASSLTDRSNGELFF. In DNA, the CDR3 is TGTGCCAGTAGCCTTACGGACAGGTCTAACGGGGAGCTGTTTTTT.

CDR3 sequence reads: CAISDPQAIHLYF. Written as DNA, the CDR3 is TGTGCCATCAGTGATCCTCAGGCCATTCATCTGTATTTT. The J gene is TRBJ2-3, the V gene TRBV10-3, with unresolved D. The CDR3 sequence is 13 residues long. Germline CDR1 ENHRY, CDR2 SYGVKD. V lost 3 bases and J lost 14, with 18 bases in between.

CDR3 region: CASSLDLGTGYEQYF. The CDR3 bases are TGTGCCAGCAGCTTAGATCTGGGGACGGGCTACGAGCAGTACTTC. The V and J genes are TRBV11-3 and TRBJ2-7; D assignment may be TRBD1 or TRBD2 (5 bases each). This CDR3 is built from 15 residues. CDR1 is SGHNT and CDR2 is YENEEA in the germline V gene. Trimming removed 0 bases from V and 3 bases from J, with 12 bases in between.

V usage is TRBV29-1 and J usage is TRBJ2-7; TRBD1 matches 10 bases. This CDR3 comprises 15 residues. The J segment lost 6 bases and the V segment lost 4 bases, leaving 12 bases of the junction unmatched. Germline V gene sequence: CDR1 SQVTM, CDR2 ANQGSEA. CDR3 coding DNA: TGCAGCGTTGTGAACCGGGACAGGGGATTTACCGAGCAGTACTTC. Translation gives CSVVNRDRGFTEQYF.

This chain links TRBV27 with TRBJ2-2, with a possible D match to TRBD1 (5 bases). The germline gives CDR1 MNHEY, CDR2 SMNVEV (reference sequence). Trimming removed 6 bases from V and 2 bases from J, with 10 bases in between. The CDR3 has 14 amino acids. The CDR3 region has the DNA TGTGCCAGCAGGTGGGGCGTAAACACCGGGGAGCTGTTTTTT. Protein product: CASRWGVNTGELFF.

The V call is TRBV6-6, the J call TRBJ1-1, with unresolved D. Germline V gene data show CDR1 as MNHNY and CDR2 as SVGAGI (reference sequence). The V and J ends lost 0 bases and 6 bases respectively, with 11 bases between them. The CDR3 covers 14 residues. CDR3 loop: CASSYSIPPAEAFF. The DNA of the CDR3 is TGTGCCAGCAGTTACTCGATACCCCCGGCTGAAGCTTTCTTT.

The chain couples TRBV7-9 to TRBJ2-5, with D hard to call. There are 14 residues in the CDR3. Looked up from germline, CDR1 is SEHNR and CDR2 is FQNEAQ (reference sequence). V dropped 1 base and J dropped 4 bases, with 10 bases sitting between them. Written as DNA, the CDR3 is TGTGCCAGCAGCTTAGTACAGCTCCGAGAGACCCAGTACTTC. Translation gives CASSLVQLRETQYF.

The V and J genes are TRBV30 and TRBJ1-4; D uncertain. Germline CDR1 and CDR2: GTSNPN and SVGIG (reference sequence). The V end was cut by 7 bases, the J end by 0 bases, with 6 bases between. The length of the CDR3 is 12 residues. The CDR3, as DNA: TGTGCCTCGGCCTCAACTAATGAAAAACTGTTTTTT. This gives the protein CASASTNEKLFF.

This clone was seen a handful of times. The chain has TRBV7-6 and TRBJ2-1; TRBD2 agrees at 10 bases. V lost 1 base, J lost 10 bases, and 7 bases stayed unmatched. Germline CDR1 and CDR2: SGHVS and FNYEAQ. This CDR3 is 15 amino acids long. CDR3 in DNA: TGTGCCAGCAGCTTAGAAAGGGGTAGCGGGAGGGAGCAGTTCTTC. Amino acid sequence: CASSLERGSGREQFF.

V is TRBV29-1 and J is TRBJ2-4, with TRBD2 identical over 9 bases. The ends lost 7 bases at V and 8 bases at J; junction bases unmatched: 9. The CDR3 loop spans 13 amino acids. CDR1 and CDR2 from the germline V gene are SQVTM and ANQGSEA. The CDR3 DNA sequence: TGCAGCGGCGGGAGGGCCAGGGGAGACATTCAGTACTTC. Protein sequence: CSGGRARGDIQYF.

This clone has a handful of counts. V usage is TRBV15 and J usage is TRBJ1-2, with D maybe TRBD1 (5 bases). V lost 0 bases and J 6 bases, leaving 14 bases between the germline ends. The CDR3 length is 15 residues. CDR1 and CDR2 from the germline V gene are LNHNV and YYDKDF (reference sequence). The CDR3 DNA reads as TGTGCCACCAGCAGAGATCAGGGCGTGGCGGATGGCTACACCTTC. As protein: CATSRDQGVADGYTF.

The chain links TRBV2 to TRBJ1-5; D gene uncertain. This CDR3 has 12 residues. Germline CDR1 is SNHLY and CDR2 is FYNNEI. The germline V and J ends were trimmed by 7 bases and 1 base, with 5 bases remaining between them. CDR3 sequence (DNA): TGTGCCAGCAAACTGAGCAATCAGCCCCAGCATTTT. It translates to CASKLSNQPQHF.

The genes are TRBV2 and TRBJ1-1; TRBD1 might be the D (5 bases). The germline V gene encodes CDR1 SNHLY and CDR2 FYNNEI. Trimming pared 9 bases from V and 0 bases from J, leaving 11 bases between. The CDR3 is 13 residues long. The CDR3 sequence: CASMGQMNTEAFF. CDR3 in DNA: TGTGCCAGTATGGGGCAAATGAACACTGAAGCTTTCTTT.

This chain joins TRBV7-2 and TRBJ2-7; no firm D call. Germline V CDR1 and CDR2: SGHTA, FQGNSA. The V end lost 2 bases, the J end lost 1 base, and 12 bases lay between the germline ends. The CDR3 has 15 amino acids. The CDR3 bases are TGTGCCAGCAGCTTAAGTGTGGACGGGTCCTACGAGCAGTACTTC. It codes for CASSLSVDGSYEQYF. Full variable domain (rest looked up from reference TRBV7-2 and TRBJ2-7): GAGVSQSPSNKVTEKGKDVELRCDPISGHTALYWYRQSLGQGLEFLIYFQGNSAPDKSGLPSDRFSAERTGGSVSTLTIQRTQQEDSAVYLCASSLSVDGSYEQYFGPGTRLTVT.

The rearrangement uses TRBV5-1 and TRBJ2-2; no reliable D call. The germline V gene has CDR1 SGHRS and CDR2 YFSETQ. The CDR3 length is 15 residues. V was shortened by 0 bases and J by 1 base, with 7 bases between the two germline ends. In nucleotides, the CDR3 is TGCGCCAGCAGCTTGGGGACCCAGAACACCGGGGAGCTGTTTTTT. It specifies CASSLGTQNTGELFF.

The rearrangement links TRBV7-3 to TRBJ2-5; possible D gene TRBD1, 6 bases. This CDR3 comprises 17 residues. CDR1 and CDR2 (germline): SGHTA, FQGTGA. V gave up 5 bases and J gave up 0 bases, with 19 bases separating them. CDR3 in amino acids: CASSESARGQYQETQYF. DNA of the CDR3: TGTGCCAGCAGCGAAAGTGCTCGCGGACAGTACCAAGAGACCCAGTACTTC.

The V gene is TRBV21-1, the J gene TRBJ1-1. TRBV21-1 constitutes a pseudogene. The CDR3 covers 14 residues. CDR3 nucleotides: TGTGCCAGCAGCTCCCTAAGATGGGGGTATGAAGCTTTCTTT. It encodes CASSSLRWGYEAFF.

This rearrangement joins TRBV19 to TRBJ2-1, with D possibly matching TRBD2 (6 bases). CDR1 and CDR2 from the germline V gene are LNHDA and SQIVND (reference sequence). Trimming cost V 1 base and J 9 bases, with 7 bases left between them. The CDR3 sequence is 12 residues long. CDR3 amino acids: CASSIVGGEQFF. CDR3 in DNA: TGTGCCAGTAGTATAGTGGGGGGTGAGCAGTTCTTC.

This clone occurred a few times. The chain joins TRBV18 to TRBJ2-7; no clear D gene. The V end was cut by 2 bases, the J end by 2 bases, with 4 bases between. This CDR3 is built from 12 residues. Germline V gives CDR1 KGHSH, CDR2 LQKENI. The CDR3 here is CASSPGAYEQYF. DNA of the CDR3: TGTGCCAGCTCACCAGGAGCCTACGAGCAGTACTTC.

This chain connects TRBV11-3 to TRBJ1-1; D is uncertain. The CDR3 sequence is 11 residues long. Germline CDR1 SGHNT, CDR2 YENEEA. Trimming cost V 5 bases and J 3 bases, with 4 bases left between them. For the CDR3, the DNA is TGTGCCAGCAGCGAGGACACTGAAGCTTTCTTT. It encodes CASSEDTEAFF.

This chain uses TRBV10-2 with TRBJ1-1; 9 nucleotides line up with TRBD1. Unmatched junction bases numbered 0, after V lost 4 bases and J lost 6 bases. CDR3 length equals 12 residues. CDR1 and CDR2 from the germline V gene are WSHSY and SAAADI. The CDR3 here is CASSGQGAEAFF. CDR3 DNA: TGCGCCAGCAGTGGACAGGGGGCTGAAGCTTTCTTT.

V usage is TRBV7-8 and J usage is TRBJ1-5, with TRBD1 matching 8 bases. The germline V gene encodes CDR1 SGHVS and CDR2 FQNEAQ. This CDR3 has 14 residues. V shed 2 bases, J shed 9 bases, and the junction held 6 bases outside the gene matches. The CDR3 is CASSLTTGERPQHF. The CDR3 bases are TGTGCCAGCAGCTTAACGACAGGGGAGCGGCCCCAGCATTTT.

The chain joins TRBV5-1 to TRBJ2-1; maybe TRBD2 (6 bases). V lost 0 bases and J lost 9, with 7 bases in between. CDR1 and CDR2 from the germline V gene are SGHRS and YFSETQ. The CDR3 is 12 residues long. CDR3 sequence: CASSLAGAEQFF. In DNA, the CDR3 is TGCGCCAGCAGCTTGGCGGGAGCTGAGCAGTTCTTC.

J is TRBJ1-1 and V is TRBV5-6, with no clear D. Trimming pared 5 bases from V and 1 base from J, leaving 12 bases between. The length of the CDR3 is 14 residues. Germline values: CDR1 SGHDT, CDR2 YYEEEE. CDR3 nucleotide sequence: TGTGCCAGCAGTCCGGGGTCCCGGAACACTGAAGCTTTCTTT. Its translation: CASSPGSRNTEAFF.

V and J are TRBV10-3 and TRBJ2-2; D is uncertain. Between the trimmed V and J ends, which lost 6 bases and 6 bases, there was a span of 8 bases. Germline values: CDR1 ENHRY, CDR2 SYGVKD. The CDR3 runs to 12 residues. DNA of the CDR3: TGTGCCATCAGGGGCTACTCCGGGGAGCTGTTTTTT. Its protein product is CAIRGYSGELFF.